A selection of T cell receptor beta chains follows, all from one sample in a study of CD8 T cells in ankylosing spondylitis. TCRdb re-analysed the 5' RACE reads in MiXCR, keeping a single row per CDR3 protein. Among hundreds of thousands of distinct CDR3 sequences listed, approximately 8.4% were seen once. Sample: blood, either unsorted or a sorted T cell fraction (not recorded which). Source of these receptors: a female donor with ankylosing spondylitis or in good health (not recorded which). Both conserved end residues are part of each CDR3. A D gene is named only where the DNA matches it firmly. For some rows the clone size is stated as once, few or many, or as a class when expanded; others skip it.

d_gene: -; j_gene: TRBJ2-1; abundance: once; v_gene: TRBV19; CDR3aa: CANSIAGGGNEQFF; CDR3nt: TGTGCCAATAGTATAGCTGGAGGTGGTAATGAGCAGTTCTTC
d_gene: TRBD2; j_gene: TRBJ2-4; abundance: many; v_gene: TRBV20-1; CDR3aa: CSALEMGGVAKNIQYF; CDR3nt: TGCAGTGCTTTAGAGATGGGGGGGGTAGCCAAAAACATTCAGTACTTC
d_gene: TRBD2; j_gene: TRBJ2-5; abundance: -; v_gene: TRBV7-2; CDR3aa: CASSSWTSGTETQYF; CDR3nt: TGTGCCAGCAGCTCGTGGACTAGCGGGACAGAGACCCAGTACTTC
d_gene: -; j_gene: TRBJ1-1; abundance: many; v_gene: TRBV29-1; CDR3aa: CSGSGHRSTEAFF; CDR3nt: TGCAGCGGCTCCGGTCACAGGAGCACTGAAGCTTTCTTT
d_gene: -; j_gene: TRBJ2-1; abundance: many; v_gene: TRBV7-8; CDR3aa: CASSLVVSGFSYNEQFF; CDR3nt: TGTGCCAGCAGCTTAGTCGTAAGCGGCTTTTCCTACAATGAGCAGTTCTTC
d_gene: -; j_gene: TRBJ2-4; abundance: many; v_gene: TRBV18; CDR3aa: CASSPPSRHRRNIQYF; CDR3nt: TGTGCCAGCTCACCCCCGTCTAGACACAGGAGGAACATTCAGTACTTC
d_gene: TRBD1; j_gene: TRBJ1-6; abundance: many; v_gene: TRBV25-1; CDR3aa: CASNLGTVNSPLHF; CDR3nt: TGTGCCAGCAATCTAGGGACAGTGAATTCACCCCTCCACTTT
d_gene: -; j_gene: TRBJ2-5; abundance: many; v_gene: TRBV5-1; CDR3aa: CASSLYEETQYF; CDR3nt: TGCGCCAGCAGCTTGTACGAGGAGACCCAGTACTTC
d_gene: -; j_gene: TRBJ1-5; abundance: many; v_gene: TRBV24-1; CDR3aa: CATSDTGPGVGPQHF; CDR3nt: TGTGCCACCAGTGATACGGGACCGGGGGTCGGGCCCCAGCATTTT
d_gene: -; j_gene: TRBJ1-1; abundance: many; v_gene: TRBV28; CDR3aa: CASSLSPRNTEAFF; CDR3nt: TGTGCCAGCAGTTTATCCCCGAGGAACACTGAAGCTTTCTTT
d_gene: -; j_gene: TRBJ2-7; abundance: many; v_gene: TRBV5-1; CDR3aa: CASSSEGGNEQYF; CDR3nt: TGCGCCAGCAGCTCGGAGGGGGGCAACGAGCAGTACTTC
d_gene: -; j_gene: TRBJ2-5; abundance: many; v_gene: TRBV20-1; CDR3aa: CSARDPGVRETQYF; CDR3nt: TGCAGTGCTAGAGATCCGGGGGTCCGGGAGACCCAGTACTTC
d_gene: -; j_gene: TRBJ2-1; abundance: many; v_gene: TRBV25-1; CDR3aa: CASSEFPEFTEQFF; CDR3nt: TGTGCCAGCAGTGAATTTCCGGAGTTTACTGAGCAGTTCTTC
d_gene: -; j_gene: TRBJ2-7; abundance: few; v_gene: TRBV25-1; CDR3aa: CASSEYDRYEQYF; CDR3nt: TGTGCCAGCAGTGAATATGACCGCTACGAGCAGTACTTC
d_gene: TRBD2; j_gene: TRBJ2-1; abundance: many; v_gene: TRBV7-3; CDR3aa: CASSSGLAGANEQFF; CDR3nt: TGTGCCAGCAGCTCCGGACTAGCGGGAGCCAATGAGCAGTTCTTC
d_gene: -; j_gene: TRBJ1-1; abundance: -; v_gene: TRBV6-1; CDR3aa: CASTIPGTNTEAFF; CDR3nt: TGTGCCAGCACCATCCCGGGGACAAACACTGAAGCTTTCTTT
d_gene: -; j_gene: TRBJ2-3; abundance: many; v_gene: TRBV5-5; CDR3aa: CASSLYRDTQYF; CDR3nt: TGTGCCAGCAGCTTGTATAGAGATACGCAGTATTTT
d_gene: -; j_gene: TRBJ2-3; abundance: many; v_gene: TRBV5-5; CDR3aa: CASSLGAGALTDTQYF; CDR3nt: TGTGCCAGCAGCTTGGGAGCAGGTGCCCTCACAGATACGCAGTATTTT
d_gene: -; j_gene: TRBJ2-3; abundance: -; v_gene: TRBV7-9; CDR3aa: CASSLGRMGGGTDTQYF; CDR3nt: TGTGCCAGCAGCTTGGGTCGCATGGGTGGGGGCACAGATACGCAGTATTTT
d_gene: TRBD2; j_gene: TRBJ2-3; abundance: many; v_gene: TRBV20-1; CDR3aa: CSAQGLAGSGDTQYF; CDR3nt: TGCAGTGCGCAGGGACTAGCGGGGAGCGGAGATACGCAGTATTTT
d_gene: -; j_gene: TRBJ2-6; abundance: many; v_gene: TRBV12-1; CDR3aa: CASSFPSGANVLTF; CDR3nt: TGTGCCAGCAGCTTCCCTTCTGGGGCCAACGTCCTGACTTTC
d_gene: TRBD2; j_gene: TRBJ2-7; abundance: many; v_gene: TRBV5-5; CDR3aa: CASSLALAGRYEQYF; CDR3nt: TGTGCCAGCAGCTTGGCACTAGCGGGCCGCTACGAGCAGTACTTC
d_gene: TRBD1; j_gene: TRBJ1-4; abundance: many; v_gene: TRBV20-1; CDR3aa: CSVETQGTNEKLFF; CDR3nt: TGCAGTGTAGAGACACAGGGGACAAATGAAAAACTGTTTTTT
d_gene: TRBD1; j_gene: TRBJ1-5; abundance: many; v_gene: TRBV29-1; CDR3aa: CSARQGVNQPQHF; CDR3nt: TGCAGCGCGAGACAGGGGGTGAATCAGCCCCAGCATTTT
d_gene: TRBD2; j_gene: TRBJ2-3; abundance: many; v_gene: TRBV10-1; CDR3aa: CANRPLRGLAGGPDTQYF; CDR3nt: TGCGCCAACCGCCCTCTACGGGGACTAGCGGGAGGGCCGGATACGCAGTATTTT
d_gene: TRBD2; j_gene: TRBJ2-7; abundance: few; v_gene: TRBV2; CDR3aa: CASRSQGGSYEQYF; CDR3nt: TGTGCCAGCAGGTCCCAGGGAGGGTCCTACGAGCAGTACTTC
d_gene: -; j_gene: TRBJ2-1; abundance: many; v_gene: TRBV12-3/TRBV12-4; CDR3aa: CASSAGNEQFF; CDR3nt: TGTGCCAGCAGCGCAGGGAATGAGCAGTTCTTC
d_gene: TRBD1; j_gene: TRBJ1-2; abundance: few; v_gene: TRBV20-1; CDR3aa: CSATTRRDRGKGYTF; CDR3nt: TGCAGTGCAACCACAAGACGGGACAGAGGGAAGGGCTACACCTTC
d_gene: -; j_gene: TRBJ2-3; abundance: many; v_gene: TRBV4-3; CDR3aa: CASSHGQSSTDTQYF; CDR3nt: TGCGCCAGCAGCCACGGACAATCAAGCACAGATACGCAGTATTTT
d_gene: -; j_gene: TRBJ2-1; abundance: many; v_gene: TRBV10-3; CDR3aa: CAISESTSRYEQFF; CDR3nt: TGTGCCATCAGTGAGTCCACTAGCAGGTATGAGCAGTTCTTC
d_gene: -; j_gene: TRBJ1-1; abundance: many; v_gene: TRBV9; CDR3aa: CASSQKPGGGRTEAFF; CDR3nt: TGTGCCAGCAGCCAAAAACCGGGGGGGGGCCGAACTGAAGCTTTCTTT
d_gene: -; j_gene: TRBJ2-1; abundance: many; v_gene: TRBV4-3; CDR3aa: CASSQVLAYNEQFF; CDR3nt: TGCGCCAGCAGCCAAGTTTTAGCATACAATGAGCAGTTCTTC
d_gene: TRBD2; j_gene: TRBJ2-3; abundance: few; v_gene: TRBV7-2; CDR3aa: CASSLVSGRASAQYF; CDR3nt: TGTGCCAGCAGCTTAGTTAGCGGGAGGGCCTCGGCGCAGTATTTT
d_gene: -; j_gene: TRBJ2-7; abundance: -; v_gene: TRBV6-1; CDR3aa: CASGTGLEQYF; CDR3nt: TGTGCCAGCGGAACCGGACTCGAGCAGTACTTC
d_gene: TRBD2; j_gene: TRBJ2-1; abundance: -; v_gene: TRBV7-2; CDR3aa: CASSRRTSGYNEQFF; CDR3nt: TGTGCCAGCAGCCGACGCACTAGCGGATACAATGAGCAGTTCTTC
d_gene: -; j_gene: TRBJ2-2; abundance: many; v_gene: TRBV6-1; CDR3aa: CASSEAGAAGELFF; CDR3nt: TGTGCCAGCAGTGAAGCGGGAGCGGCCGGGGAGCTGTTTTTT
d_gene: TRBD2; j_gene: TRBJ2-1; abundance: few; v_gene: TRBV7-9; CDR3aa: CASRPSGTRNEQFF; CDR3nt: TGTGCCAGCAGGCCTAGCGGGACAAGGAATGAGCAGTTCTTC
d_gene: -; j_gene: TRBJ1-2; abundance: many; v_gene: TRBV28; CDR3aa: CASTSQGSGYTF; CDR3nt: TGTGCCAGCACCTCTCAGGGTTCCGGCTACACCTTC
d_gene: -; j_gene: TRBJ2-5; abundance: many; v_gene: TRBV6-1; CDR3aa: CASSSRTEETQYF; CDR3nt: TGTGCCAGCAGCTCCCGGACGGAAGAGACCCAGTACTTC
d_gene: TRBD1; j_gene: TRBJ1-1; abundance: -; v_gene: TRBV29-1; CDR3aa: CSVEQGMNTEAFF; CDR3nt: TGCAGCGTCGAACAGGGGATGAACACTGAAGCTTTCTTT
d_gene: -; j_gene: TRBJ2-7; abundance: few; v_gene: TRBV7-9; CDR3aa: CASSPGRLAGYEQYF; CDR3nt: TGTGCCAGCAGCCCGGGACGGCTAGCCGGGTACGAGCAGTACTTC
d_gene: TRBD2; j_gene: TRBJ2-2; abundance: few; v_gene: TRBV7-9; CDR3aa: CASWTSGPGELFF; CDR3nt: TGTGCCAGCTGGACTAGCGGCCCCGGGGAGCTGTTTTTT